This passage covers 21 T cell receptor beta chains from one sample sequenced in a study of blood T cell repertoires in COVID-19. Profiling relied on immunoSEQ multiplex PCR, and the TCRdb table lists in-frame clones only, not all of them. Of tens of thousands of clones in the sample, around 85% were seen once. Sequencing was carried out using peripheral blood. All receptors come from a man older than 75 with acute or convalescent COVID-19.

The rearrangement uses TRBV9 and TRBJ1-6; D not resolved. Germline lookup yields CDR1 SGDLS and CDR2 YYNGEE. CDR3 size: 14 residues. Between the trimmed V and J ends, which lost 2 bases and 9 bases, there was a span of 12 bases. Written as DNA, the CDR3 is TGTGCCAGCAGCGTCGCGGATATTGCTTCACCCCTCCACTTT. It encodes CASSVADIASPLHF.

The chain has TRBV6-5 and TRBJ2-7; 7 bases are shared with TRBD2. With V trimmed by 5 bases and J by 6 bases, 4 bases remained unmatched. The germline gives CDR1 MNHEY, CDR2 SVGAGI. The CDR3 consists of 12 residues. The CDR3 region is CASSRGGTEQYF. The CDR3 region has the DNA TGTGCCAGCAGTCGGGGAGGGACCGAGCAGTACTTC.

CDR3 sequence (DNA): TGTGCCAGCAGTGAAGGGTCAGAAAGGGGCTATGGCTACACCTTC. This sequence encodes CASSEGSERGYGYTF. This chain uses TRBV6-1 with TRBJ1-2, with a tentative D call TRBD1 (5 bases). Germline CDR1 MNHNS, CDR2 SASEGT. This CDR3 is built from 15 residues. Trimming stripped 1 base from V and 4 bases from J, with 13 bases between.

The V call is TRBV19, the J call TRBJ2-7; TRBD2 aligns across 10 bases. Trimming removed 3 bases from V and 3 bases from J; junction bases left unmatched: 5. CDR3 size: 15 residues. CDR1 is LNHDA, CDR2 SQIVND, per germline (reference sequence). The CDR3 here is CASSMGTSGVYEQYF. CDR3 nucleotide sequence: TGTGCCAGTAGTATGGGTACTAGCGGGGTCTACGAGCAGTACTTC.

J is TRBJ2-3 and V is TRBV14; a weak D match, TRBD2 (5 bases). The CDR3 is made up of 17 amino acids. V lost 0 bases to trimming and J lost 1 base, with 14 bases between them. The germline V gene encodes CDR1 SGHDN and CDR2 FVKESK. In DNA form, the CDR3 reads TGTGCCAGCAGCCAAGATAGTTGGCCCGGGGGCACAGATACGCAGTATTTT. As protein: CASSQDSWPGGTDTQYF. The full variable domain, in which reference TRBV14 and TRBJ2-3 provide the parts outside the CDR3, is EAGVTQFPSHSVIEKGQTVTLRCDPISGHDNLYWYRRVMGKEIKFLLHFVKESKQDESGMPNNRFLAERTGGTYSTLKVQPAELEDSGVYFCASSQDSWPGGTDTQYFGPGTRLTVL.

The CDR3 coding sequence is TGTGCCGGACGGGATAATCAGCCCCAGCATTTT. It codes for CAGRDNQPQHF. The chain links TRBV6-5 to TRBJ1-5; D call uncertain. This CDR3 is 11 amino acids long. With 11 bases removed from V and 4 bases from J, the gap between germline ends came to 9 bases. Germline CDR1 reads MNHEY; CDR2 reads SVGAGI.

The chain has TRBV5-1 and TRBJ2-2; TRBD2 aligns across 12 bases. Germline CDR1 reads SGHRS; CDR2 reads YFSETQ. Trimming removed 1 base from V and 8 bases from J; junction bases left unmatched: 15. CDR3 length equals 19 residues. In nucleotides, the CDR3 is TGCGCCAGCAGCTTGATGCAGGGACTAGCGGGCGAGGGAAAGGGGGAGCTGTTTTTT. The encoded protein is CASSLMQGLAGEGKGELFF.

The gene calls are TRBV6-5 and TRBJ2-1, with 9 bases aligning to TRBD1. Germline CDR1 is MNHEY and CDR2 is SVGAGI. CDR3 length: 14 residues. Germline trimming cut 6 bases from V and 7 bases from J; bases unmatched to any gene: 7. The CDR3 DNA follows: TGTGCCAGCAGCCGGGGACAGGGTGGGAATGAGCAGTTCTTC. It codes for CASSRGQGGNEQFF.

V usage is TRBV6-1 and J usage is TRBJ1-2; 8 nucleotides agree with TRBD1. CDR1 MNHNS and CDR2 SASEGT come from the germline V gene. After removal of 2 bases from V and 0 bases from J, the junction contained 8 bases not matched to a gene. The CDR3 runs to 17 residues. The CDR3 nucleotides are TGTGCCAGCAGTGAAAGGGCAGGGGGCGCCTCTAACTATGGCTACACCTTC. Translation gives CASSERAGGASNYGYTF.

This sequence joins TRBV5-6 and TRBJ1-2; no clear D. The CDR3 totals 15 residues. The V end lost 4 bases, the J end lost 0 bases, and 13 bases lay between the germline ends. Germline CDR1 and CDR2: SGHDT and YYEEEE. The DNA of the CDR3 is TGTGCCAGCAGCGCGGCCGGGAGAACTAACTATGGCTACACCTTC. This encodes CASSAAGRTNYGYTF.

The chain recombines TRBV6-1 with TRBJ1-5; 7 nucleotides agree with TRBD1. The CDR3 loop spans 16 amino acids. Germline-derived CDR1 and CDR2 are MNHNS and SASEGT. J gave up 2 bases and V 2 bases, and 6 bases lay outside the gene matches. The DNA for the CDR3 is TGTGCCAGCAGTGAAAGGGTTGGGACAGGCAATCAGCCCCAGCATTTT. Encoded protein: CASSERVGTGNQPQHF.

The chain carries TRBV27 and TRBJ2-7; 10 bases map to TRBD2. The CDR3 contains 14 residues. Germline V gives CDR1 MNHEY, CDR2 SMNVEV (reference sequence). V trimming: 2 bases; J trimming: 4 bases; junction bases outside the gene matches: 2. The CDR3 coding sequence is TGTGCCAGCAGTTTACTAGCGGGAGCTTACGAGCAGTACTTC. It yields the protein CASSLLAGAYEQYF.

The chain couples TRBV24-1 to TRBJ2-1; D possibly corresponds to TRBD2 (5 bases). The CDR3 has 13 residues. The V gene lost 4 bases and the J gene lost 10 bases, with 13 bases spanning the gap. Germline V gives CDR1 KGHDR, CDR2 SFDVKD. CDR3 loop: CATSDPGWEEQFF. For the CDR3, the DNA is TGTGCCACCAGTGACCCCGGATGGGAGGAGCAGTTCTTC.

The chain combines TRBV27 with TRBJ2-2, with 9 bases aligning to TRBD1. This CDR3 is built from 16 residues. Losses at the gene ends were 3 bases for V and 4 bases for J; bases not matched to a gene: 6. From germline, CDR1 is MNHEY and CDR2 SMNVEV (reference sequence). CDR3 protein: CASSFQGQGLTGELFF. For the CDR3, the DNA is TGTGCCAGCAGTTTCCAGGGACAGGGTCTCACCGGGGAGCTGTTTTTT.

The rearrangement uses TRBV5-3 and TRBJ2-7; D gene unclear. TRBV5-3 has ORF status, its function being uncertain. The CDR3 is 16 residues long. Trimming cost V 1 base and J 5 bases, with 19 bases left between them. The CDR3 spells CARSLRRTTIIHEQYF. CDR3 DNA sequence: TGTGCCAGAAGCTTGCGAAGAACTACCATAATCCACGAGCAGTACTTC.

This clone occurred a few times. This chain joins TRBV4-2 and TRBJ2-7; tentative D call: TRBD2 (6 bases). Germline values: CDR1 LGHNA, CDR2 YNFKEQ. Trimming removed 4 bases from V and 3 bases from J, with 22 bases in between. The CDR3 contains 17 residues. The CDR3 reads CASSPARGSGPSYEQYF. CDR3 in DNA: TGTGCCAGCAGCCCTGCCCGGGGGAGCGGGCCTAGCTACGAGCAGTACTTC.

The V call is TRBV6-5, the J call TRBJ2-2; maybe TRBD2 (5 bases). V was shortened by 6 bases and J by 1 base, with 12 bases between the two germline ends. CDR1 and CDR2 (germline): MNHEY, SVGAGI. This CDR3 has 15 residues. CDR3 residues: CASRVGTRNTGELFF. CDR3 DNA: TGTGCCAGCAGGGTCGGCACTAGGAACACCGGGGAGCTGTTTTTT.

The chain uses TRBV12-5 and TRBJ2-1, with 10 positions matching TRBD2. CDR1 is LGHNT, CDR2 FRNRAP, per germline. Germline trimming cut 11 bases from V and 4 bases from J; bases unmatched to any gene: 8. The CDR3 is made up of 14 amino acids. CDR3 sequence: CAQSAGGEYNEQFF. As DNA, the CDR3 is TGTGCTCAGTCAGCGGGAGGGGAATACAATGAGCAGTTCTTC. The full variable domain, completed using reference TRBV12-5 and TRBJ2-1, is DARVTQTPRHKVTEMGQEVTMRCQPILGHNTVFWYRQTMMQGLELLAYFRNRAPLDDSGMPKDRFSAEMPDATLATLKIQPSEPRDSAVYFCAQSAGGEYNEQFFGPGTRLTVL.

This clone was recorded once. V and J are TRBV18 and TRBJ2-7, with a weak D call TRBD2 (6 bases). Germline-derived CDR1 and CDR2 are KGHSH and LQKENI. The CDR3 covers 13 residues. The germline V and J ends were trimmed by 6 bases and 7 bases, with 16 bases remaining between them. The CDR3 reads CASSRDPAGEQYF. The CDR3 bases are TGTGCCAGCTCCCGGGATCCCGCGGGGGAGCAGTACTTC.

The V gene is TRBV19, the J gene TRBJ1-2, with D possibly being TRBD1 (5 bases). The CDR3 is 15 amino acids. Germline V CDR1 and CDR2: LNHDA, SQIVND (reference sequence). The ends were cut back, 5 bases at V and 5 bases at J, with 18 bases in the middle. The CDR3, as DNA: TGTGCCAGTAGTCCCCCCGCGGGGGGGATTTATGGCTACACCTTC. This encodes CASSPPAGGIYGYTF.

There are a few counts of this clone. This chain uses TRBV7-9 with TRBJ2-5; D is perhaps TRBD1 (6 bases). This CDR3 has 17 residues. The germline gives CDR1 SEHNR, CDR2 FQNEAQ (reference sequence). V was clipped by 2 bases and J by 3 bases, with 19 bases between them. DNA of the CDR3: TGTGCCAGCAGCTTATCTCTATTTGGACAGTTAAAAGAGACCCAGTACTTC. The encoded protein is CASSLSLFGQLKETQYF. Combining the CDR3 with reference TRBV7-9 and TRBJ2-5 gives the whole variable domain DTGVSQNPRHKITKRGQNVTFRCDPISEHNRLYWYRQTLGQGPEFLTYFQNEAQLEKSRLLSDRFSAERPKGSFSTLEIQRTEQGDSAMYLCASSLSLFGQLKETQYFGPGTRLLVL.